This T cell receptor beta chain appears in the sequencing data of a study of tumor-infiltrating lymphocytes in localized non-small cell lung cancer. Study-level information: Resected tumor was paired with non-adjacent uninvolved lung from the same patient.

There are 14 residues in the CDR3. Trimming pared 8 bases from V and 0 bases from J, leaving 11 bases between. Germline CDR1 reads MNHNS; CDR2 reads SASEGT. Generated by immunoSEQ multiplex PCR, the TCRdb table keeps only in-frame clones and is missing some. The table has about 4,300 clones, 60% to 80% seen once; the top ten hold 20% to 25%. What was sequenced was uninvolved lung tissue not adjacent to the tumor. This chain links TRBV6-1 with TRBJ2-4; D is possibly TRBD2 (6 bases). The TCR sequence derives from a human donor with non-small cell lung cancer. CDR3 amino acids: CASWEVSAKNIQYF. CDR3 DNA sequence: TGTGCCAGCTGGGAGGTCTCAGCCAAAAACATTCAGTACTTC.